These T cell receptor beta chains were read from a single sample in a study of blood T cells in healthy people across ages. TCRdb ran MiXCR on the 5' RACE reads and lists one entry per CDR3 protein. The table records about 630,000 distinct CDR3 sequences, around 21% of them present only once. Sequencing was performed on blood. The source of these receptors is a man aged 65 to 85 in good health. CDR3s include the opening cysteine and the closing phenylalanine or tryptophan. A D gene is named only where the DNA matches it firmly. Only part of the rows carry a size: once, few, many, or a class if the clone is expanded.

clone size,J gene,D gene,V gene,CDR3 DNA,CDR3 protein
.,TRBJ2-2,.,TRBV4-1,TGCGCCAGCAGCCTAGGGGATGCGAACACCGGGGAGCTGTTTTTT,CASSLGDANTGELFF
.,TRBJ1-6,.,TRBV12-3/TRBV12-4,TGTGCCAGCAACATGGGGGGTGGAGAGTCACCCCTCCACTTT,CASNMGGGESPLHF
.,TRBJ2-1,TRBD2,TRBV5-1,TGCGCCAGCAGCTTGCCCCCAGCGGGAGCCTCCTACAATGAGCAGTTCTTC,CASSLPPAGASYNEQFF
once,TRBJ2-1,.,TRBV3-1,TGTGCCAGCAGCCAAGAACGTAACTCGAAGGAGAATGAGCAGTTCTTC,CASSQERNSKENEQFF
few,TRBJ2-6,.,TRBV6-2/TRBV6-3,TGTGCCAGCAGTCGCCCTCAGGTATCTGGGGCCAACGTCCTGACTTTC,CASSRPQVSGANVLTF
.,TRBJ1-5,.,TRBV25-1,TGTGCCAGCAGCAGAGGCAGCCAGCCCCAGCATTTT,CASSRGSQPQHF
.,TRBJ2-7,.,TRBV6-1,TGTGCCAGCGGGAGCCACCTCTACGAGCAGTACTTC,CASGSHLYEQYF
few,TRBJ1-1,TRBD1,TRBV5-1,TGCGCCAGCACCCCCAACAGGGGCGTGGAAGCTTTCTTT,CASTPNRGVEAFF
.,TRBJ2-4,TRBD2,TRBV12-3/TRBV12-4,TGTGCCAGCAGTAGGACTAGCGGGAGGGGGGGAGCCAAAAACATTCAGTACTTC,CASSRTSGRGGAKNIQYF
.,TRBJ1-5,.,TRBV12-3/TRBV12-4,TGTGCCAGCAGTTCCTCTTTTAGGCAGGGCGGTCGCAATCAGCCCCAGCATTTT,CASSSSFRQGGRNQPQHF
few,TRBJ2-7,TRBD2,TRBV12-3/TRBV12-4,TGTGCCAGCACCGTAGAGCGGGAGGGCTCCTACGAGCAGTACTTC,CASTVEREGSYEQYF
many,TRBJ2-5,.,TRBV5-1,TGCGCCAGCAGCTTGGGTCAGGGGCAGCCTCCCACACGAGAGACCCAGTACTTC,CASSLGQGQPPTRETQYF
few,TRBJ2-7,TRBD2,TRBV6-1,TGTGCCAGCACTGAAGCGGGAGTATCGTACGAGCAGTACTTC,CASTEAGVSYEQYF
.,TRBJ2-6,.,TRBV11-2,TGTGCCAGCAGCTTAGGGACAGACTCTGGGGCCAACGTCCTGACTTTC,CASSLGTDSGANVLTF
.,TRBJ1-1,.,TRBV29-1,TGCAGCGTTGACCCGGCGCGAGGACCTAGCAACACTGAAGCTTTCTTT,CSVDPARGPSNTEAFF
.,TRBJ2-1,TRBD2,TRBV28,TGTGCCAGCAGTCTCACAGGGACTAGCGGGACATACAATGAGCAGTTCTTC,CASSLTGTSGTYNEQFF
.,TRBJ2-5,TRBD1,TRBV3-1,TGTGCCAGCAGCCAACCCGGGACAGGGAAGTACCAAGAGACCCAGTACTTC,CASSQPGTGKYQETQYF
.,TRBJ2-1,.,TRBV20-1,TGCAGTGCTGGAGAGATAGGAACCTACAATGAGCAGTTCTTC,CSAGEIGTYNEQFF
.,TRBJ2-7,TRBD2,TRBV20-1,TGCAGTGCTACAGACTTAGCGGGAGGGGGCTACGAGCAGTACTTC,CSATDLAGGGYEQYF
few,TRBJ1-5,.,TRBV20-1,TGCAGTGCTAGTACGGCGAGCAATCAGCCCCAGCATTTT,CSASTASNQPQHF
.,TRBJ2-5,TRBD2,TRBV2,TGTGCCAGCGGGGGGGAGGGACTGGAGTTCTTC,CASGGEGLEFF
.,TRBJ1-2,.,TRBV29-1,TGCAGCGTTGACAGCCCGGGGCGCAGCTATGGCTACACCTTC,CSVDSPGRSYGYTF
few,TRBJ1-2,.,TRBV13,TGTGCCAGCAGGGACGAATCCTATGGCTACACCTTC,CASRDESYGYTF
.,TRBJ1-1,.,TRBV30,TGTGCCTGGCAACAAGGCTATGGCACTGAAGCTTTCTTT,CAWQQGYGTEAFF
many,TRBJ2-1,.,TRBV27,TGTGCCAGCAGTTTAGGACGTAGCAGGGATGAGCAGTTCTTC,CASSLGRSRDEQFF
few,TRBJ2-3,TRBD2,TRBV7-9,TGTGCCAGCCAAGAGCGGGAACCCACAGATACGCAGTATTTT,CASQEREPTDTQYF
.,TRBJ2-1,.,TRBV12-3/TRBV12-4,TGTGCCAGCAGTTCCCGCAATGAGCAGTTCTTC,CASSSRNEQFF
.,TRBJ2-7,TRBD1,TRBV7-8,TGTGCCAGCAGCACCGGGACAGGGATGGGAGAGCAGTACTTC,CASSTGTGMGEQYF
few,TRBJ1-5,.,TRBV6-2/TRBV6-3,TGTGCCAGCAGTTACGGTCAGGGGAGCAATCAGCCCCAGCATTTT,CASSYGQGSNQPQHF
few,TRBJ1-2,.,TRBV6-1,TGTGCCAGCACCATTGGGAGTATTTATGGCTACACCTTC,CASTIGSIYGYTF
few,TRBJ2-3,TRBD2,TRBV29-1,TGCAGCGTTGAAGGAGGAGCGGGAAGCACAGATACGCAGTATTTT,CSVEGGAGSTDTQYF
.,TRBJ1-1,.,TRBV7-3,TGTGCCAGCAGCCCTTACCCGGAGGGGAACACTGAAGCTTTCTTT,CASSPYPEGNTEAFF
.,TRBJ2-5,TRBD2,TRBV5-1,TGCGCCAGCAGCTTGGTCGCGGGAGAGGTGGAGACCCAGTACTTC,CASSLVAGEVETQYF
.,TRBJ2-7,.,TRBV6-1,TGTGCCAGCAGTCTCCAAATCCAGGGATCCTACGAGCAGTACTTC,CASSLQIQGSYEQYF
few,TRBJ2-4,.,TRBV7-2,TGTGCCAGCGGAAAGGACTCCAAAAACATTCAGTACTTC,CASGKDSKNIQYF